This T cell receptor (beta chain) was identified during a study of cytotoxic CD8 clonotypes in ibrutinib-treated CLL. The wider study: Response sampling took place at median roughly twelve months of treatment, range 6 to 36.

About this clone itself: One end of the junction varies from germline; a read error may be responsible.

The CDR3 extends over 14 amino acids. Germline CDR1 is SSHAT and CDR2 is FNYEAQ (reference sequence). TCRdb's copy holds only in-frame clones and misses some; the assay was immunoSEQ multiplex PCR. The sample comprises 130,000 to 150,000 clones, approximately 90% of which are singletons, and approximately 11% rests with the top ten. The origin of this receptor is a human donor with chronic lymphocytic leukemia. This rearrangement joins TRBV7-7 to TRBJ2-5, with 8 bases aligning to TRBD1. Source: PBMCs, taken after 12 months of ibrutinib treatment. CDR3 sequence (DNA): TGTGCTAGCAGCGTCGACAGGGGTCAAGAGACCCAGTACTTC. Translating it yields CASSVDRGQETQYF.